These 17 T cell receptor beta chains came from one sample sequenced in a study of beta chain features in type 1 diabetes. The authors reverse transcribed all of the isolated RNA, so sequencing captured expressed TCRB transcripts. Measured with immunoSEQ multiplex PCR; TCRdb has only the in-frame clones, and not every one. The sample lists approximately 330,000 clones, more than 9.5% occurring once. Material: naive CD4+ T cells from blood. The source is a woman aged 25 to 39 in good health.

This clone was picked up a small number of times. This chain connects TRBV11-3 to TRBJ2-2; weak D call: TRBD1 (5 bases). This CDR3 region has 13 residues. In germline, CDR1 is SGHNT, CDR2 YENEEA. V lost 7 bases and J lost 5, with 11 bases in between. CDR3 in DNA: TGTGCCAGCACCAATAGGGGTACCGGGGAGCTGTTTTTT. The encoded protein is CASTNRGTGELFF.

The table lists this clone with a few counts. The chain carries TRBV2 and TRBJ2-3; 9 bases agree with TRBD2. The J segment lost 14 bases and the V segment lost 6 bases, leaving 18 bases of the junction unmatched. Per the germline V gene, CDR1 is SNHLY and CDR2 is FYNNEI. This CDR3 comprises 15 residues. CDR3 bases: TGTGCCAGCAGCGATCTGGAGGGTAGCGGGAGTGTTTTGTATTTT. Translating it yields CASSDLEGSGSVLYF.

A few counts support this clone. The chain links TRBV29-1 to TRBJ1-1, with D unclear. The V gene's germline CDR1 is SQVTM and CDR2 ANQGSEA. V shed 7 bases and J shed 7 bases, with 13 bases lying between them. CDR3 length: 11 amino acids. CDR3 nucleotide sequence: TGCAGCGCCCGCAACGGCGGTGAAGCTTTCTTT. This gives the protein CSARNGGEAFF.

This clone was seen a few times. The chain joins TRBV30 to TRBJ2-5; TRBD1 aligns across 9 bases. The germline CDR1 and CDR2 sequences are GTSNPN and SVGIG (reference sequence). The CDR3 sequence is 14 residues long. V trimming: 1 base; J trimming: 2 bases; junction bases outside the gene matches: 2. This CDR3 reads CAWSAGQGQETQYF. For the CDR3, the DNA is TGTGCCTGGAGTGCGGGACAGGGACAAGAGACCCAGTACTTC.

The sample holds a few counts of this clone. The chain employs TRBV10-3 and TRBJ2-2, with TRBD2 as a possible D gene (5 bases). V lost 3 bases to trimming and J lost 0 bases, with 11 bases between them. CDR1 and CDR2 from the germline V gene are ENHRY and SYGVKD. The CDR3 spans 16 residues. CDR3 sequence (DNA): TGTGCCATCAGTGAAATGGAGGCGGCGAACACCGGGGAGCTGTTTTTT. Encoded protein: CAISEMEAANTGELFF.

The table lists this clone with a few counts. CDR3 sequence reads: CASSPMGPGQGTYNEQFF. In DNA, the CDR3 is TGTGCCAGCAGCCCCATGGGCCCGGGACAGGGTACCTACAATGAGCAGTTCTTC. The rearrangement uses TRBV7-6 and TRBJ2-1, with 9 bases that match TRBD1. CDR3 length equals 18 residues. The germline V gene encodes CDR1 SGHVS and CDR2 FNYEAQ. The trim removed 5 bases at V and 2 bases at J, leaving 13 bases unmatched.

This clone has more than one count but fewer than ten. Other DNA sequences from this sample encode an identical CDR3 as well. CDR3 DNA: TGTGCCAGCACCTCAGGACAGGGGACTTACGAGCAGTACTTC. Translated: CASTSGQGTYEQYF. The J gene is TRBJ2-7, the V gene TRBV28, with 9 bases fitting TRBD1. The CDR3 sequence is 14 residues long. CDR1 is MDHEN and CDR2 is SYDVKM in the germline V gene. Germline trimming cut 7 bases from V and 4 bases from J; bases unmatched to any gene: 8.

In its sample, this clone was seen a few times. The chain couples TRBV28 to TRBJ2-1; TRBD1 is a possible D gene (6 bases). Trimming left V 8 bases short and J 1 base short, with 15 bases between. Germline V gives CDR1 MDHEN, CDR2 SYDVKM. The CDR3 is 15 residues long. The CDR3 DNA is TGTGCCAGCTTCAAAGGGGGAGCGTCCTACAATGAGCAGTTCTTC. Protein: CASFKGGASYNEQFF.

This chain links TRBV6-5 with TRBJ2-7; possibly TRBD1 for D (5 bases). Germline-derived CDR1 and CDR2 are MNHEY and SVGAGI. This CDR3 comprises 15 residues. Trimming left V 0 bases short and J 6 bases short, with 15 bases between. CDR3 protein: CASSYSGRVNSEQYF. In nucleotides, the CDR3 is TGTGCCAGCAGTTACTCGGGCAGGGTAAACAGCGAGCAGTACTTC.

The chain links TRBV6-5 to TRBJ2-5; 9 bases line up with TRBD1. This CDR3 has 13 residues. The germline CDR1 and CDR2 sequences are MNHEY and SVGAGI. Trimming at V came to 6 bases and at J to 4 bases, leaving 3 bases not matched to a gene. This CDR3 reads CASRGTGRETQYF. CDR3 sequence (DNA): TGTGCCAGCAGGGGGACAGGGCGAGAGACCCAGTACTTC.

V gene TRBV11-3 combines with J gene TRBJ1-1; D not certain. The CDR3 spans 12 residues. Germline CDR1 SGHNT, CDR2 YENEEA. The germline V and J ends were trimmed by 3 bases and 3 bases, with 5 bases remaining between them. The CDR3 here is CASSFSDTEAFF. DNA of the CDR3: TGTGCCAGCAGCTTTTCGGACACTGAAGCTTTCTTT.

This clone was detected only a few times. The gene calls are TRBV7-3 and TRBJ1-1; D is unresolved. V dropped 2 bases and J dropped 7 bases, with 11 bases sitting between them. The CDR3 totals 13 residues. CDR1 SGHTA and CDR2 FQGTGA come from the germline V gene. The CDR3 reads CASSLGGVDEAFF. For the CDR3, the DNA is TGTGCCAGCAGCTTAGGAGGAGTGGATGAAGCTTTCTTT.

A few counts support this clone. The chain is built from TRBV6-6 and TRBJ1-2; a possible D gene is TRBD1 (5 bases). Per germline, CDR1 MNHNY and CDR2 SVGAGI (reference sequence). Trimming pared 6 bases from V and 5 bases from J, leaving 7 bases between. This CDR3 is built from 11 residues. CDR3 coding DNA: TGTGCCAGCAGCGACAGTTATGGCTACACCTTC. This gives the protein CASSDSYGYTF.

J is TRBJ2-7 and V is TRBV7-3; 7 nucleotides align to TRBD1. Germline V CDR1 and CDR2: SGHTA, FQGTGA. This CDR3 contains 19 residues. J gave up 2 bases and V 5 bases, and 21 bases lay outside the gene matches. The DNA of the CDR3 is TGTGCCAGCAGCCCGAAACTCACACAGGGGCCCCCTCCTACCTACGAGCAGTACTTC. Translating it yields CASSPKLTQGPPPTYEQYF.

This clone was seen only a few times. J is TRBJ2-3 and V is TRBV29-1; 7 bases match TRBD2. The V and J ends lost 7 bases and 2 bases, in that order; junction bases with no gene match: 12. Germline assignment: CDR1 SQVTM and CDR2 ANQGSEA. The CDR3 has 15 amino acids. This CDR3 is CSAEPAGTNTDTQYF. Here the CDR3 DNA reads TGCAGCGCCGAGCCGGCCGGGACTAACACAGATACGCAGTATTTT.

CDR3 loop: CASSLAAGSYEQYF. For the CDR3, the DNA is TGCGCCAGCAGCTTGGCTGCAGGGTCCTACGAGCAGTACTTC. J is TRBJ2-7 and V is TRBV5-1, with D perhaps matching TRBD1 (5 bases). Germline lookup yields CDR1 SGHRS and CDR2 YFSETQ. CDR3 length: 14 residues. Trimming cost V 0 bases and J 1 base, with 8 bases left between them. Based on the CDR3 plus reference TRBV5-1 and TRBJ2-7, the full variable domain is KAGVTQTPRYLIKTRGQQVTLSCSPISGHRSVSWYQQTPGQGLQFLFEYFSETQRNKGNFPGRFSGRQFSNSRSEMNVSTLELGDSALYLCASSLAAGSYEQYFGPGTRLTVT.

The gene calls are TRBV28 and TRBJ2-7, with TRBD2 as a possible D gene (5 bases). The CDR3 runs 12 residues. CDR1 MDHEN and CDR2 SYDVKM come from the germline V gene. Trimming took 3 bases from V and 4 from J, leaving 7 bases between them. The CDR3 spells CASSFEGYEQYF. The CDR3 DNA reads TGTGCCAGCAGTTTCGAGGGTTACGAGCAGTACTTC.